This TCR beta chain was profiled in a study of control samples from healthy donors and cancer patients. Profiled with immunoSEQ multiplex PCR; TCRdb holds only in-frame clones, not every one. The table lists approximately 120,000 clones, roughly 91% of them singletons. Deletions cut 2 bases from V and 6 bases from J, with 13 bases between. The germline gives CDR1 LNHDA, CDR2 SQIVND (reference sequence). There are 14 residues in the CDR3. The chain combines TRBV19 with TRBJ2-5; D is perhaps TRBD2 (5 bases). Sequenced input: blood. This TCR derives from a man between 35 and 55 years old in good health. The DNA of the CDR3 is TGTGCCAGTAGTATATCTGAAGGGAGAAAGACCCAGTACTTC. Its translation: CASSISEGRKTQYF.